This T cell receptor beta chain is drawn from a study of shared clonotypes between healthy human individuals. This clone was observed a few times. Its specificity is not known. The study, taken as a whole, reports: The study sampled only blood, and tissue repertoires likely differ. Unshared clonotypes carried lower generation probabilities than those common to all four donors.

A deep-level run was used for the assay. When replicate PCRs were run on sorted subsets, they used around 200 ng DNA, roughly 30,000 T cell genomes. Profiling relied on immunoSEQ multiplex PCR, and the TCRdb table lists in-frame clones only, not all of them. The sample holds roughly 2.6 million clones, around nine tenths seen once. Germline assignment: CDR1 ENHRY and CDR2 SYGVKD. The CDR3 covers 13 residues. With 11 bases clipped from V and 0 bases from J, the junction kept 6 bases outside the gene matches. Source material: naive CD4+ T cells sorted from blood. The subset denotes: CD45RA+ positively selected. The chain has TRBV10-3 and TRBJ1-1; 7 bases map to TRBD1. The TCR originated in a man younger than 35 in good health. Written as DNA, the CDR3 is TGTGCCGCCCGACAGGGCTTGAACACTGAAGCTTTCTTT. Translation: CAARQGLNTEAFF.